The clone carrying this T cell receptor beta chain was detected only once. Its antigen is as yet unknown. Generated by immunoSEQ multiplex PCR, the TCRdb table keeps only in-frame clones and is missing some. The table lists about 140,000 clones, 90% of them singletons. The data derive from a study of OX40 agonist ivuxolimab in advanced cancers. Study-wide context: Ivuxolimab, an antibody that agonizes OX40 (CD134), was administered to the patients. People in dose escalation had one of these cancers: hepatocellular carcinoma, melanoma, renal cell or head and neck cancer. One hepatocellular carcinoma and a couple of cutaneous melanoma patients partially responded. Findings of the study overall: Determination of antigen specificity was not performed for the expanded peripheral T cells.

Germline CDR1 reads LNHDA; CDR2 reads SQIVND (reference sequence). The CDR3 loop spans 15 amino acids. Germline trimming cut 1 base from V and 4 bases from J; bases unmatched to any gene: 3. The J gene is TRBJ2-7, the V gene TRBV19; TRBD2 agrees at 11 bases. Specimen: CD4+ or CD8+ T cells sorted from blood, collected in a trial of the OX40 agonist ivuxolimab. The sequence came from an adult with an advanced solid tumor such as melanoma, head and neck, liver or kidney cancer. CDR3 DNA sequence: TGTGCCAGTAGTATAGTCAGGACTAGCGGGTACGAGCAGTACTTC. As protein: CASSIVRTSGYEQYF.